Below, one T cell receptor beta chain is given with its context. Participant ages covered roughly 18 to 89 years across some 25 US areas. All exposed participants met a person with COVID-19 within 2 weeks before entering the study. The data stem from a study of blood T cell repertoires in COVID-19. The CDR3 runs to 14 residues. V gave up 0 bases and J gave up 4 bases, with 10 bases separating them. Germline V gives CDR1 WSHSY, CDR2 SAAADI. Only in-frame clones appear in the TCRdb table, and some are missing; sequencing was by immunoSEQ multiplex PCR. The table has 290,000 or so clones, around 83% seen once.

Material for sequencing was PBMCs or T cells enriched from blood (not recorded which). The sequence was collected from a man aged 35 to 55 who had been exposed to COVID-19. V and J are TRBV10-2 and TRBJ2-7; D call uncertain. CDR3 amino acids: CASSESSTSYEQYF. DNA of the CDR3: TGCGCCAGCAGTGAGTCGAGTACGTCGTACGAGCAGTACTTC.